This is a list of T cell receptor beta chains from one sample in a study of control samples from healthy donors and cancer patients. Sequencing was performed with immunoSEQ multiplex PCR; in TCRdb, only in-frame clones are kept and a portion is missing. The data contain about 120,000 clones, more than 85% of them singletons. Sequencing input: blood. Receptors originate from a young man in good health. The CDR3 runs from the conserved cysteine through the conserved F or W. D genes are given only for firm matches. Expanded clones are given a class, and other clones once, few, many or no size at all.

j_call: TRBJ1-4
v_call: TRBV28
clone_size: NA
d_call: NA
cdr3_aa: CASSLGGGREKLFF
cdr3_nt: TGTGCCAGCAGTTTAGGGGGGGGCAGGGAAAAACTGTTTTTT

j_call: TRBJ1-5
v_call: TRBV10-3
clone_size: NA
d_call: NA
cdr3_aa: CAISVGEGKPQHF
cdr3_nt: TGTGCCATCAGTGTAGGGGAGGGGAAGCCCCAGCATTTT

j_call: TRBJ1-2
v_call: TRBV10-3
clone_size: NA
d_call: TRBD1
cdr3_aa: CAIRGTGWKSF
cdr3_nt: TGTGCCATCAGAGGGACAGGTTGGAAGTCCTTC

j_call: TRBJ2-1
v_call: TRBV28
clone_size: few
d_call: TRBD2
cdr3_aa: CASSQAASGGLSEQFF
cdr3_nt: TGTGCCAGCAGCCAAGCGGCTAGCGGGGGTTTATCTGAGCAGTTCTTC

j_call: TRBJ1-5
v_call: TRBV7-9
clone_size: few
d_call: NA
cdr3_aa: CASSLGGVWRQPQHF
cdr3_nt: TGTGCCAGCAGCTTGGGCGGGGTATGGCGACAGCCCCAGCATTTT

j_call: TRBJ1-5
v_call: TRBV24-1
clone_size: NA
d_call: NA
cdr3_aa: CATSDLKGSSNQPQHF
cdr3_nt: TGTGCCACCAGTGATTTGAAGGGGAGTAGCAATCAGCCCCAGCATTTT

j_call: TRBJ1-2
v_call: TRBV12-3/TRBV12-4
clone_size: NA
d_call: TRBD1
cdr3_aa: CASSRGQGGYTF
cdr3_nt: TGTGCCAGCAGCCGAGGACAGGGCGGCTACACCTTC

j_call: TRBJ1-2
v_call: TRBV9
clone_size: NA
d_call: TRBD1
cdr3_aa: CASTAWDRGYGYTF
cdr3_nt: TGTGCCAGCACCGCATGGGACAGGGGCTATGGCTACACCTTC

j_call: TRBJ1-1
v_call: TRBV14
clone_size: NA
d_call: NA
cdr3_aa: CASSQVGGRGNTEAFF
cdr3_nt: TGTGCCAGCAGCCAAGTGGGCGGCAGGGGGAACACTGAAGCTTTCTTT

j_call: TRBJ1-3
v_call: TRBV30
clone_size: few
d_call: NA
cdr3_aa: CAWSAQSRYSGSGNTIYF
cdr3_nt: TGTGCCTGGAGTGCCCAATCCCGGTACAGCGGCTCTGGAAACACCATATATTTT

j_call: TRBJ2-3
v_call: TRBV28
clone_size: NA
d_call: TRBD2
cdr3_aa: CASSFGTSGASTDTQYF
cdr3_nt: TGTGCCAGCAGTTTCGGGACTAGCGGGGCTAGCACAGATACGCAGTATTTT

j_call: TRBJ2-3
v_call: TRBV5-1
clone_size: NA
d_call: NA
cdr3_aa: CASSLEPGLSDTQYF
cdr3_nt: TGCGCCAGCAGCCTAGAGCCGGGACTTTCAGATACGCAGTATTTT

j_call: TRBJ2-1
v_call: TRBV5-1
clone_size: NA
d_call: TRBD2
cdr3_aa: CASSMTSGRAGNEQFF
cdr3_nt: TGCGCCAGCAGCATGACTAGCGGGAGGGCGGGGAATGAGCAGTTCTTC

j_call: TRBJ2-1
v_call: TRBV28
clone_size: NA
d_call: TRBD2
cdr3_aa: CASSFSGGGYNEQFF
cdr3_nt: TGTGCCAGCAGTTTTTCGGGGGGAGGCTACAATGAGCAGTTCTTC

j_call: TRBJ1-2
v_call: TRBV3-1/TRBV3-2
clone_size: NA
d_call: NA
cdr3_aa: CASSQEGGGYGYTF
cdr3_nt: TGTGCCAGCAGCCAAGAGGGAGGGGGTTATGGCTACACCTTC

j_call: TRBJ2-5
v_call: TRBV30
clone_size: NA
d_call: TRBD1
cdr3_aa: CAWTQGIATQYF
cdr3_nt: TGTGCCTGGACACAGGGGATAGCGACCCAGTACTTC

j_call: TRBJ1-5
v_call: TRBV9
clone_size: NA
d_call: TRBD1
cdr3_aa: CASSVAPGGDQPQHF
cdr3_nt: TGTGCCAGCAGCGTAGCTCCAGGGGGAGATCAGCCCCAGCATTTT

j_call: TRBJ2-3
v_call: TRBV6-5
clone_size: once
d_call: TRBD2
cdr3_aa: CASSGGGPTDTQYF
cdr3_nt: TGTGCCAGCAGCGGGGGAGGGCCCACAGATACGCAGTATTTT

j_call: TRBJ2-5
v_call: TRBV27
clone_size: NA
d_call: TRBD1
cdr3_aa: CASNPGTDQETQYF
cdr3_nt: TGTGCCAGCAACCCCGGGACAGATCAAGAGACCCAGTACTTC

j_call: TRBJ1-4
v_call: TRBV11-2
clone_size: NA
d_call: NA
cdr3_aa: CASSLEAGAREKLFF
cdr3_nt: TGTGCCAGCAGCTTAGAGGCAGGGGCAAGAGAAAAACTGTTTTTT

j_call: TRBJ1-1
v_call: TRBV24-1
clone_size: NA
d_call: TRBD1
cdr3_aa: CATSDPQGARAEAFF
cdr3_nt: TGTGCCACCAGTGATCCTCAGGGGGCCAGAGCTGAAGCTTTCTTT

j_call: TRBJ1-2
v_call: TRBV7-6
clone_size: NA
d_call: TRBD1
cdr3_aa: CASSQGGNYGYTF
cdr3_nt: TGTGCCAGCAGCCAGGGGGGGAACTATGGCTACACCTTC

j_call: TRBJ2-7
v_call: TRBV12-3/TRBV12-4
clone_size: NA
d_call: NA
cdr3_aa: CASSQTAEQYF
cdr3_nt: TGTGCCAGCAGTCAGACAGCCGAGCAGTACTTC

j_call: TRBJ1-2
v_call: TRBV6-5
clone_size: NA
d_call: TRBD1
cdr3_aa: CASSRTGFGYTF
cdr3_nt: TGTGCCAGCAGTCGGACAGGGTTTGGCTACACCTTC

j_call: TRBJ2-2
v_call: TRBV6-5
clone_size: NA
d_call: NA
cdr3_aa: CAGWTLNTGELFF
cdr3_nt: TGTGCCGGATGGACCCTGAACACCGGGGAGCTGTTTTTT

j_call: TRBJ1-6
v_call: TRBV12-3/TRBV12-4
clone_size: NA
d_call: NA
cdr3_aa: CASSPDRLQTLHF
cdr3_nt: TGTGCCAGCAGCCCAGACAGGTTACAGACCCTCCACTTT

j_call: TRBJ2-5
v_call: TRBV7-9
clone_size: NA
d_call: NA
cdr3_aa: CASSLAYRQETQYF
cdr3_nt: TGTGCCAGCAGCTTAGCTTATCGCCAAGAGACCCAGTACTTC

j_call: TRBJ2-3
v_call: TRBV13
clone_size: NA
d_call: NA
cdr3_aa: CASSSLRDTYTDTQYF
cdr3_nt: TGTGCCAGCAGCTCGCTCCGGGACACCTACACAGATACGCAGTATTTT

j_call: TRBJ2-2
v_call: TRBV18
clone_size: medium-sized
d_call: TRBD1
cdr3_aa: CASQKTGANTGELFF
cdr3_nt: TGTGCCAGCCAAAAAACAGGGGCGAACACCGGGGAGCTGTTTTTT

j_call: TRBJ2-5
v_call: TRBV30
clone_size: NA
d_call: TRBD1
cdr3_aa: CAWTRDRGRWKWQETQYF
cdr3_nt: TGTGCCTGGACCCGAGACAGGGGGCGCTGGAAGTGGCAAGAGACCCAGTACTTC

j_call: TRBJ2-1
v_call: TRBV9
clone_size: NA
d_call: TRBD2
cdr3_aa: CASSVGRTSGINEQFF
cdr3_nt: TGTGCCAGCAGCGTAGGTAGGACTAGCGGGATCAATGAGCAGTTCTTC

j_call: TRBJ1-6
v_call: TRBV24-1
clone_size: NA
d_call: TRBD1
cdr3_aa: CATSDLRRQGNSPLHF
cdr3_nt: TGTGCCACCAGTGATTTAAGGAGACAGGGTAATTCACCCCTCCACTTT

j_call: TRBJ1-1
v_call: TRBV19
clone_size: NA
d_call: NA
cdr3_aa: CASSIGQGRANTEAFF
cdr3_nt: TGTGCCAGTAGTATCGGCCAGGGTCGGGCGAACACTGAAGCTTTCTTT

j_call: TRBJ1-5
v_call: TRBV20-1
clone_size: NA
d_call: NA
cdr3_aa: CSASGGGYSNQPQHF
cdr3_nt: TGCAGTGCTAGTGGCGGGGGTTATAGCAATCAGCCCCAGCATTTT

j_call: TRBJ1-2
v_call: TRBV14
clone_size: NA
d_call: TRBD1
cdr3_aa: CASSQQGAGGYTF
cdr3_nt: TGTGCCAGCAGCCAACAGGGGGCTGGAGGCTACACCTTC

j_call: TRBJ2-3
v_call: TRBV18
clone_size: NA
d_call: NA
cdr3_aa: CASSPGPIRSSKPNAANTDTQYF
cdr3_nt: TGTGCCAGCTCACCCGGGCCTATCCGGTCATCGAAACCAAACGCGGCGAACACAGATACGCAGTATTTT

j_call: TRBJ2-5
v_call: TRBV28
clone_size: NA
d_call: NA
cdr3_aa: CASSFQGGTQYF
cdr3_nt: TGTGCCAGCAGCTTTCAGGGGGGGACCCAGTACTTC

j_call: TRBJ1-4
v_call: TRBV6-5
clone_size: NA
d_call: NA
cdr3_aa: CASRSEKLFF
cdr3_nt: TGTGCCAGCCGGAGTGAAAAACTGTTTTTT

j_call: TRBJ1-5
v_call: TRBV24-1
clone_size: NA
d_call: NA
cdr3_aa: CATSPGHSNQPQHF
cdr3_nt: TGTGCCACCAGTCCGGGACATAGCAATCAGCCCCAGCATTTT

j_call: TRBJ1-6
v_call: TRBV14
clone_size: NA
d_call: NA
cdr3_aa: CASSQEGGYSPLHF
cdr3_nt: TGTGCCAGCAGCCAAGAGGGCGGTTATTCACCCCTCCACTTT

j_call: TRBJ2-6
v_call: TRBV28
clone_size: once
d_call: TRBD2
cdr3_aa: CASSLRDYSGANVLTF
cdr3_nt: TGTGCCAGCAGTTTGCGGGACTACTCTGGGGCCAACGTCCTGACTTTC

j_call: TRBJ2-7
v_call: TRBV6-2/TRBV6-3
clone_size: NA
d_call: NA
cdr3_aa: CASSYVPGIPYEQYF
cdr3_nt: TGTGCCAGCAGTTACGTCCCGGGAATCCCCTACGAGCAGTACTTC

j_call: TRBJ1-1
v_call: TRBV28
clone_size: NA
d_call: NA
cdr3_aa: CASSFPPGTNTEAFF
cdr3_nt: TGTGCCAGCAGTTTCCCGCCAGGGACGAACACTGAAGCTTTCTTT

j_call: TRBJ2-7
v_call: TRBV28
clone_size: NA
d_call: NA
cdr3_aa: CASSLEGAVSYEQYF
cdr3_nt: TGTGCCAGCAGTTTGGAGGGAGCGGTGTCCTACGAGCAGTACTTC

j_call: TRBJ2-5
v_call: TRBV4-1
clone_size: NA
d_call: NA
cdr3_aa: CASSQDLSRYSIPRFVAQYF
cdr3_nt: TGCGCCAGCAGCCAAGATCTTAGCAGATATTCAATACCACGGTTCGTAGCCCAGTACTTC

j_call: TRBJ1-4
v_call: TRBV27
clone_size: NA
d_call: NA
cdr3_aa: CASRTDLATNEKLFF
cdr3_nt: TGTGCCAGCAGAACGGATCTTGCAACTAATGAAAAACTGTTTTTT

j_call: TRBJ2-3
v_call: TRBV7-5
clone_size: NA
d_call: NA
cdr3_aa: CARSLRELETHTDTQYF
cdr3_nt: TGTGCCAGAAGCTTACGGGAATTAGAGACACACACAGATACGCAGTATTTT

j_call: TRBJ1-1
v_call: TRBV6-2/TRBV6-3
clone_size: NA
d_call: TRBD1
cdr3_aa: CASSYVTGQAFF
cdr3_nt: TGTGCCAGCAGTTACGTGACAGGGCAAGCTTTCTTT

j_call: TRBJ2-3
v_call: TRBV6-5
clone_size: NA
d_call: NA
cdr3_aa: CASSYSILGSTDTQYF
cdr3_nt: TGTGCCAGCAGTTACTCTATCCTGGGCAGCACAGATACGCAGTATTTT

j_call: TRBJ1-1
v_call: TRBV7-9
clone_size: NA
d_call: NA
cdr3_aa: CASSLAGEAFF
cdr3_nt: TGTGCCAGCAGCTTAGCAGGTGAAGCTTTCTTT

j_call: TRBJ1-3
v_call: TRBV6-6
clone_size: NA
d_call: NA
cdr3_aa: CASILSEGISGNTIYF
cdr3_nt: TGTGCCAGCATCCTAAGTGAGGGTATCTCTGGAAACACCATATATTTT

j_call: TRBJ2-4
v_call: TRBV3-1/TRBV3-2
clone_size: NA
d_call: NA
cdr3_aa: CASSQDLQGMLAKNIQYF
cdr3_nt: TGTGCCAGCAGCCAAGATCTGCAAGGGATGCTAGCCAAAAACATTCAGTACTTC

j_call: TRBJ1-4
v_call: TRBV28
clone_size: NA
d_call: NA
cdr3_aa: CASSSLTRTNEKLFF
cdr3_nt: TGTGCCAGCAGTTCCCTGACAAGGACCAATGAAAAACTGTTTTTT

j_call: TRBJ2-7
v_call: TRBV24-1
clone_size: NA
d_call: NA
cdr3_aa: CATSDRDRQYF
cdr3_nt: TGTGCCACTTCGGACCGCGACCGGCAGTACTTC

j_call: TRBJ1-5
v_call: TRBV6-6
clone_size: NA
d_call: NA
cdr3_aa: CASSQKGGSGSNQPQHF
cdr3_nt: TGTGCCAGCAGTCAAAAAGGGGGATCAGGAAGCAATCAGCCCCAGCATTTT

j_call: TRBJ2-1
v_call: TRBV19
clone_size: once
d_call: TRBD2
cdr3_aa: CASSIGSSGRSNEQFF
cdr3_nt: TGTGCCAGTAGTATAGGATCTAGCGGGAGATCCAATGAGCAGTTCTTC

j_call: TRBJ2-1
v_call: TRBV6-4
clone_size: NA
d_call: NA
cdr3_aa: CASSDSGEGYNEQFF
cdr3_nt: TGTGCCAGCAGTGACTCAGGAGAAGGCTACAATGAGCAGTTCTTC

j_call: TRBJ1-2
v_call: TRBV24-1
clone_size: few
d_call: NA
cdr3_aa: CATSSSRNYGYTF
cdr3_nt: TGTGCCACCAGTTCGTCCAGGAACTATGGCTACACCTTC

j_call: TRBJ2-1
v_call: TRBV19
clone_size: NA
d_call: NA
cdr3_aa: CASSIEPLQEEFF
cdr3_nt: TGTGCCAGTAGTATAGAACCTCTCCAGGAGGAGTTCTTC